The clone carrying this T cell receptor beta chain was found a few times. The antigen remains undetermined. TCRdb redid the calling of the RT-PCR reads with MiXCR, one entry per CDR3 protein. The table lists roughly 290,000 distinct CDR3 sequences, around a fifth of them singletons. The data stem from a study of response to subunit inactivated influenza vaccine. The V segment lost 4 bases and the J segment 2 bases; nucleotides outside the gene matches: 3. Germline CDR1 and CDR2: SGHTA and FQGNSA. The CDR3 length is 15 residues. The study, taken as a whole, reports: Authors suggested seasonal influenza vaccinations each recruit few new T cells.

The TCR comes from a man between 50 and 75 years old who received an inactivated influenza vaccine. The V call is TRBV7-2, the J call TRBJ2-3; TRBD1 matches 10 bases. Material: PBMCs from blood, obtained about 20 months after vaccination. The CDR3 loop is CASSSGQGDTDTQYF. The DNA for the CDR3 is TGTGCCAGCAGCTCAGGACAGGGGGACACAGATACGCAGTATTTT.